The rows below give T cell receptor beta chains drawn from one sample of a study of lymphopenia after photon versus proton radiotherapy. TCRdb's copy holds only in-frame clones and misses some; the assay was immunoSEQ multiplex PCR. In the table there are about 40,000 clones, 70% to 90% of which are singletons. The material sequenced was peripheral blood, taken from a patient treated with proton-based radiotherapy. The receptor set was obtained from a woman in her sixties or seventies with pancreatic cancer. Some clones in this sample may be carry-over from other donors' samples. CDR3s include the opening cysteine and the closing phenylalanine or tryptophan. The D gene is left open where the match is weak. Size is omitted from some rows. Given values are once, few, many or a class for expanded clones.

d_call j_call clone_size v_call cdr3_aa cdr3_nt
TRBD1 TRBJ1-2 . TRBV29-1 CSVEPGTGGNTYGYTF TGCAGCGTCGAACCCGGGACAGGGGGTAATACCTATGGCTACACCTTC
TRBD1 TRBJ1-2 . TRBV30 CACLGQGALGYTF TGTGCCTGTCTCGGACAGGGGGCTCTTGGCTACACCTTC
. TRBJ2-3 . TRBV2 CASSGSRVGDTQYF TGTGCCAGCAGTGGGTCCCGGGTTGGAGATACGCAGTATTTT
TRBD2 TRBJ2-3 few TRBV23-1 CASSQCLAGAYTQYF TGCGCCAGCAGTCAATGCCTAGCGGGAGCTTATACGCAGTATTTT
. TRBJ2-7 . TRBV2 CASRSSYEQYF TGTGCCAGCAGAAGCTCCTACGAGCAGTACTTC
. TRBJ1-1 . TRBV7-2 CASSSVRGAFF TGTGCCAGCAGCTCTGTCCGGGGAGCTTTCTTT
. TRBJ1-1 few TRBV4-1 CASSQDPGIDTEAFF TGCGCCAGCAGCCAAGATCCGGGAATCGACACTGAAGCTTTCTTT
. TRBJ2-7 once TRBV30 CAWSVQTAGEQYF TGTGCCTGGAGTGTACAAACGGCGGGAGAGCAGTACTTC
. TRBJ2-5 . TRBV9 CASSPPREETQYF TGTGCCAGCAGCCCTCCGCGGGAAGAGACCCAGTACTTC
. TRBJ2-3 . TRBV27 CASSFGSLGTDTQYF TGTGCCAGCAGTTTTGGGTCGTTGGGCACAGATACGCAGTATTTT
. TRBJ1-2 . TRBV29-1 CSASGGGLRGYTF TGCAGCGCTTCGGGAGGGGGGTTGAGAGGCTACACCTTC